The present T cell receptor beta chain was sequenced within a study of chemoradiotherapy in HPV16-positive cancers. The data were produced by immunoSEQ multiplex PCR, yet TCRdb's version contains in-frame clones alone and is incomplete. The data contain approximately 8,300 clones, 85% of them singletons. The CDR3 is made up of 16 amino acids. This chain uses TRBV21-1 with TRBJ2-2; the tabulated D call, TRBD2, remains unverified against the DNA. TRBV21-1 is a recognized pseudogene. The sample in question was tumor tissue, obtained from a patient who underwent chemoradiotherapy. The TCR sequence derives from a human donor with HPV-associated anogenital cancer. This CDR3 is CASSKGKSVYTGELFF. The CDR3 bases are TGTGCCAGCAGCAAAGGTAAGAGCGTATACACCGGGGAGCTGTTTTTT.